This is a list of T cell receptor beta chains from one sample in a study of blood T cell repertoires in COVID-19. The data were produced by immunoSEQ multiplex PCR, yet TCRdb's version contains in-frame clones alone and is incomplete. The table has some 80,000 clones, over 75% seen once. The sequencing input was peripheral blood. All receptors derive from an elderly man with acute or convalescent COVID-19. CDR3s include the opening cysteine and the closing phenylalanine or tryptophan. The order of the fields is CDR3 DNA, CDR3 protein, D gene, V gene, J gene, CDR3 length, clone size. The D gene is left open where the match is weak. Rows may omit the clone size; those that give it use once, few, many or a size class.

CDR3nt: TGTGCCAGCAGCCGTGGGGGGCAGGGGGCTGGAAACACCATATATTTT; CDR3aa: CASSRGGQGAGNTIYF; d_gene: TRBD1; v_gene: TRBV11-2; j_gene: TRBJ1-3; len: 16; abundance: -
CDR3nt: TGTGCCAGCAGCTCGTCAGGGCTCCAAGTGCAGTACTTC; CDR3aa: CASSSSGLQVQYF; d_gene: -; v_gene: TRBV7-8; j_gene: TRBJ2-7; len: 13; abundance: -
CDR3nt: TGCGCCAGCAGCGCCGGCGGGGCCCCTATCACAGATACGCAGTATTTT; CDR3aa: CASSAGGAPITDTQYF; d_gene: -; v_gene: TRBV5-1; j_gene: TRBJ2-3; len: 16; abundance: -
CDR3nt: TGTGCCAGCAGCTTACAGCGGGGGGGCAGTGAGCAGTTCTTC; CDR3aa: CASSLQRGGSEQFF; d_gene: TRBD2; v_gene: TRBV7-2; j_gene: TRBJ2-1; len: 14; abundance: -
CDR3nt: TGTGCCAGCAGTTACGGGACCTTGGGGGGACACTATGGCTACACCTTC; CDR3aa: CASSYGTLGGHYGYTF; d_gene: -; v_gene: TRBV6-5; j_gene: TRBJ1-2; len: 16; abundance: -
CDR3nt: TGTGCCAGCTCACCACAATCAGGGGCCGACACTGAAGCTTTCTTT; CDR3aa: CASSPQSGADTEAFF; d_gene: -; v_gene: TRBV18; j_gene: TRBJ1-1; len: 15; abundance: -
CDR3nt: TGCGCCAGCAAGAGGAGGGGACAGGACAATGAAAAACTGTTTTTT; CDR3aa: CASKRRGQDNEKLFF; d_gene: TRBD1; v_gene: TRBV5-1; j_gene: TRBJ1-4; len: 15; abundance: few
CDR3nt: TGTGCCAGCAGTGAAGGCGGAAGGAGACAGGGTGGAAACACCATATATTTT; CDR3aa: CASSEGGRRQGGNTIYF; d_gene: TRBD1; v_gene: TRBV6-1; j_gene: TRBJ1-3; len: 17; abundance: -
CDR3nt: TGTGCCAGCAGCTTAAACCTCAGAGGACTAGACGCGTTCTTC; CDR3aa: CASSLNLRGLDAFF; d_gene: TRBD2; v_gene: TRBV7-8; j_gene: TRBJ2-1; len: 14; abundance: -
CDR3nt: TGCGCCAGCAGCCGGACAGGGAGTGACTATGGCTACACCTTC; CDR3aa: CASSRTGSDYGYTF; d_gene: TRBD1; v_gene: TRBV5-1; j_gene: TRBJ1-2; len: 14; abundance: -
CDR3nt: TGTGCCAGCAGCTTACCCTCAGGGGGCTACACCTTC; CDR3aa: CASSLPSGGYTF; d_gene: -; v_gene: TRBV5-4; j_gene: TRBJ1-2; len: 12; abundance: -
CDR3nt: TGTGCCACCAGTGCGGGGGGGCGACGGGATCAGCCCCAGCATTTT; CDR3aa: CATSAGGRRDQPQHF; d_gene: -; v_gene: TRBV24-1; j_gene: TRBJ1-5; len: 15; abundance: -